The 24 T cell receptor beta chains presented below share a single source sample, sequenced in a study of PD-1 blockade in classical Hodgkin lymphoma. Relapse after autologous stem cell transplantation occurred in every patient, and brentuximab vedotin exposure varied. Using immunoSEQ multiplex PCR, the repertoire was profiled, and TCRdb retains in-frame clones only, with some absent. The sample yields tens of thousands of clones, more than 85% seen once. The starting material was peripheral blood mononuclear cells (PBMCs), obtained at baseline. Receptor source: a human donor with classical Hodgkin lymphoma.

J is TRBJ1-2 and V is TRBV28, with D tentatively TRBD1 (5 bases). Germline V gives CDR1 MDHEN, CDR2 SYDVKM. The CDR3 consists of 14 residues. Trimming stripped 3 bases from V and 3 bases from J, with 11 bases between. The DNA of the CDR3 is TGTGCCAGCAGTTTGGCGGGACGAGACTATGGCTACACCTTC. This translates into CASSLAGRDYGYTF.

This clone turned up a few times. V is TRBV29-1 and J is TRBJ1-4; unclear D gene. The CDR3 sequence is 14 residues long. Trimming took 0 bases from V and 0 from J, leaving 5 bases between them. Looked up from germline, CDR1 is SQVTM and CDR2 is ANQGSEA. CDR3 bases: TGCAGCGTTGAAGACAGTGCAACTAATGAAAAACTGTTTTTT. Its protein is CSVEDSATNEKLFF. The whole variable domain, filled in from reference TRBV29-1 and TRBJ1-4, reads SAVISQKPSRDICQRGTSLTIQCQVDSQVTMMFWYRQQPGQSLTLIATANQGSEATYESGFVIDKFPISRPNLTFSTLTVSNMSPEDSSIYLCSVEDSATNEKLFFGSGTQLSVL.

The V and J genes are TRBV28 and TRBJ1-5; the match to TRBD1 covers 9 bases. Per the germline V gene, CDR1 is MDHEN and CDR2 is SYDVKM. The CDR3 sequence is 14 residues long. V lost 10 bases and J lost 4; bases outside the gene matches: 8. This CDR3 reads CATISGTGNQPQHF. The CDR3 DNA reads as TGTGCCACCATTTCCGGGACAGGGAATCAGCCCCAGCATTTT.

The chain uses TRBV7-2 and TRBJ1-1; D ambiguous. Trimming removed 8 bases from V and 4 bases from J, with 20 bases in between. Per germline, CDR1 SGHTA and CDR2 FQGNSA. The CDR3 is made up of 15 amino acids. This CDR3 reads CASSLGGKLGTEAFF. CDR3 nucleotide sequence: TGTGCCAGCTCTCTGGGCGGCAAACTCGGCACTGAAGCTTTCTTT.

The rearrangement uses TRBV9 and TRBJ2-3; tentatively, D is TRBD1 (6 bases). The CDR3 runs 15 residues. Germline V CDR1 and CDR2: SGDLS, YYNGEE. The germline V and J ends were trimmed by 3 bases and 0 bases, with 11 bases remaining between them. CDR3: CASSATTGSTDTQYF. As DNA, the CDR3 is TGTGCCAGCAGCGCCACGACAGGCAGCACAGATACGCAGTATTTT. Full variable domain (rest looked up from reference TRBV9 and TRBJ2-3): DSGVTQTPKHLITATGQRVTLRCSPRSGDLSVYWYQQSLDQGLQFLIQYYNGEERAKGNILERFSAQQFPDLHSELNLSSLELGDSALYFCASSATTGSTDTQYFGPGTRLTVL.

V is TRBV28 and J is TRBJ2-3; a weak D match, TRBD2 (5 bases). Germline V gives CDR1 MDHEN, CDR2 SYDVKM. The length of the CDR3 is 13 residues. V was cut by 2 bases and J by 5 bases, with 8 bases left in between. CDR3 residues: CASSLMGVDTQYF. CDR3 DNA: TGTGCCAGCAGTTTAATGGGAGTAGATACGCAGTATTTT.

This clone is a singleton in its sample. V usage is TRBV11-2 and J usage is TRBJ2-5; a possible D gene is TRBD2 (6 bases). Trimming cost V 3 bases and J 2 bases, with 13 bases left between them. The CDR3 consists of 15 residues. In germline, CDR1 is SGHAT, CDR2 FQNNGV. The CDR3 protein is CASSFVSGPQETQYF. In nucleotides, the CDR3 is TGTGCCAGCAGCTTTGTTAGCGGACCACAAGAGACCCAGTACTTC.

The V and J genes are TRBV21-1 and TRBJ1-5; the table names TRBD1, a call not compared with the DNA. TRBV21-1 is designated a pseudogene. The CDR3 is 17 amino acids. The CDR3 DNA follows: TGTGCCAGCAGCGCTAGGGGACAGGGGTCGAGCAATCAGCCCCAGCATTTT. This sequence encodes CASSARGQGSSNQPQHF.

The chain combines TRBV5-5 with TRBJ1-4; TRBD1 is a possible D gene (6 bases). This CDR3 is built from 15 residues. From germline, CDR1 is SGHKS and CDR2 YYEKEE (reference sequence). Trimming shortened V by 2 bases and J by 6 bases, and 14 bases separated the two germline ends. CDR3 coding DNA: TGTGCCAGCAGCTTTACAGGGATGGGAGATGAAAAACTGTTTTTT. Its translation: CASSFTGMGDEKLFF.

In its sample, this clone was seen a few times. CDR3 sequence reads: CASSDGTGAYGYTF. CDR3 coding DNA: TGTGCCAGCAGTGACGGGACAGGGGCCTATGGCTACACCTTC. The chain uses TRBV6-1 and TRBJ1-2, with 10 bases lining up with TRBD1. Trimming took 3 bases from V and 4 from J; bases not matched to a gene: 2. Germline lookup yields CDR1 MNHNS and CDR2 SASEGT. The CDR3 is made up of 14 amino acids.

The rearrangement uses TRBV7-3 and TRBJ2-7, with 9 positions matching TRBD2. Germline V gene lookup returns CDR1 SGHTA and CDR2 FQGTGA. Unmatched junction bases numbered 0, after V lost 0 bases and J lost 3 bases. This CDR3 spans 14 amino acids. The CDR3 DNA follows: TGTGCCAGCAGCTTAACTAGCGGGAGCTACGAGCAGTACTTC. It codes for CASSLTSGSYEQYF.

This clone has a single count. This chain connects TRBV7-9 to TRBJ2-5; possibly TRBD1 or TRBD2 for D (6 bases each). Germline assignment: CDR1 SEHNR and CDR2 FQNEAQ (reference sequence). The CDR3 sequence is 15 residues long. Trimming took off 6 bases at V and 4 bases at J, with 18 bases between the two ends. The CDR3 reads CASRTISGGGETQYF. The CDR3 DNA reads TGTGCCAGCAGAACTATTAGCGGAGGGGGAGAGACCCAGTACTTC.

This sequence joins TRBV2 and TRBJ2-7; the match to TRBD2 covers 11 bases. The CDR3 length is 15 residues. Germline V gene lookup returns CDR1 SNHLY and CDR2 FYNNEI. The junction had 10 bases not matched to a gene; V was cut back by 7 bases and J by 5 bases. The CDR3 is CASKAGTSGPNEQYF. The CDR3 DNA reads TGTGCCAGCAAAGCCGGGACTAGCGGCCCTAACGAGCAGTACTTC.

The chain carries TRBV5-1 and TRBJ1-1, with unresolved D. CDR1 is SGHRS and CDR2 is YFSETQ in the germline V gene. There are 13 residues in the CDR3. Trimming took off 3 bases at V and 1 base at J, with 7 bases between the two ends. CDR3 loop: CASSSDGNTEAFF. Here the CDR3 DNA reads TGCGCCAGCAGCTCCGACGGGAACACTGAAGCTTTCTTT.

The rearrangement links TRBV4-2 to TRBJ1-2; tentatively, D is TRBD1 (6 bases). CDR1 LGHNA and CDR2 YNFKEQ come from the germline V gene. V shed 3 bases and J shed 2 bases, with 13 bases lying between them. There are 15 residues in the CDR3. The CDR3 nucleotides are TGTGCCAGCAGCCATACCCTCACAGGGAACTATGGCTACACCTTC. As protein: CASSHTLTGNYGYTF.

Comment on this clone: At one boundary the junction diverges from the germline segment, which might be a read error. V usage is TRBV5-4 and J usage is TRBJ1-1; D is unresolved. Per germline, CDR1 SGHNT and CDR2 YYREEE (reference sequence). The CDR3 has 13 amino acids. CDR3 bases: TGCGCCAGCAGCCAAGACGGAGGTCGTGAAGCTTTCTTT. Protein product: CASSQDGGREAFF.

This sequence joins TRBV9 and TRBJ2-3; maybe TRBD1 (11 bases). From germline, CDR1 is SGDLS and CDR2 YYNGEE. The CDR3 has 20 residues. V was shortened by 3 bases and J by 1 base, with 27 bases between the two germline ends. The CDR3 sequence is CASSAGQGALLAGGTDTQYF. The DNA of the CDR3 is TGTGCCAGCAGCGCAGGACAGGGGGCGCTTCTAGCGGGAGGCACAGATACGCAGTATTTT.

The chain has TRBV9 and TRBJ1-1, with a tentative D call TRBD1 (6 bases). Trimming stripped 4 bases from V and 1 base from J, with 17 bases between. CDR3 size: 16 residues. Germline lookup yields CDR1 SGDLS and CDR2 YYNGEE. CDR3 residues: CASSTPSKGQNTEAFF. The CDR3 nucleotides are TGTGCCAGCAGCACGCCAAGTAAGGGACAGAACACTGAAGCTTTCTTT. Together with reference TRBV9 and TRBJ1-1, the CDR3 gives the full variable domain: DSGVTQTPKHLITATGQRVTLRCSPRSGDLSVYWYQQSLDQGLQFLIQYYNGEERAKGNILERFSAQQFPDLHSELNLSSLELGDSALYFCASSTPSKGQNTEAFFGQGTRLTVV.

In this sample, this clone turned up once. V usage is TRBV6-1 and J usage is TRBJ2-7, with D uncertain. Trimming removed 7 bases at V and 0 bases at J, with 7 bases between. The CDR3 consists of 12 residues. In germline, CDR1 is MNHNS, CDR2 SASEGT. CDR3 coding DNA: TGTGCCAGCATCAGGAGCTCCTACGAGCAGTACTTC. It encodes CASIRSSYEQYF.

The rearrangement links TRBV7-3 to TRBJ2-7; D could derive from TRBD1 or TRBD2 (6 bases each). CDR3 length: 15 amino acids. CDR1 is SGHTA, CDR2 FQGTGA, per germline. The V gene lost 2 bases and the J gene lost 3 bases, with 14 bases spanning the gap. The CDR3 DNA reads TGTGCCAGCAGCTTAGAAGGGGGGCCGTACTACGAGCAGTACTTC. Its protein product is CASSLEGGPYYEQYF.

The V call is TRBV5-6, the J call TRBJ2-2; tentatively, D is TRBD1 (6 bases). This CDR3 comprises 13 residues. With 5 bases removed from V and 5 bases from J, the gap between germline ends came to 10 bases. Per germline, CDR1 SGHDT and CDR2 YYEEEE. The CDR3 DNA reads TGTGCCAGCAGGGGGACAAAGACCGGGGAGCTGTTTTTT. Protein: CASRGTKTGELFF.

The rearrangement uses TRBV6-1 and TRBJ1-6; no reliable D call. Trimming shortened V by 0 bases and J by 0 bases, and 9 bases separated the two germline ends. CDR1 MNHNS and CDR2 SASEGT come from the germline V gene. The CDR3 has 17 residues. Here the CDR3 reads CASSEAWMSSYNSPLHF. The DNA of the CDR3 is TGTGCCAGCAGTGAAGCCTGGATGAGCTCCTATAATTCACCCCTCCACTTT.

The V gene is TRBV27, the J gene TRBJ1-2; D possibly corresponds to TRBD1 (6 bases). The germline V gene has CDR1 MNHEY and CDR2 SMNVEV (reference sequence). V was shortened by 5 bases and J by 3 bases, with 22 bases between the two germline ends. The CDR3 has 17 residues. CDR3 sequence: CASSPVPGQGTYYGYTF. As DNA, the CDR3 is TGTGCCAGCAGTCCTGTTCCGGGACAAGGGACCTACTATGGCTACACCTTC.

The chain links TRBV28 to TRBJ1-2, with 9 bases identical to TRBD1. With 8 bases clipped from V and 4 bases from J, the junction kept 5 bases outside the gene matches. Germline CDR1 reads MDHEN; CDR2 reads SYDVKM. This CDR3 contains 13 residues. The CDR3 region is CASALGQGYGYTF. CDR3 nucleotides: TGTGCCAGCGCACTGGGACAGGGCTATGGCTACACCTTC.